The sequence of this T cell receptor (beta chain) was determined in a study of tissue T cells after allogeneic stem cell transplantation. Findings and caveats of the study: Tissue-detected TCR repertoire was only partly captured by blood and spleen T cells. Anatomically similar tissues had similar TCR repertoires within each patient.

Germline V gene sequence: CDR1 LGHDT, CDR2 YNNKQL (reference sequence). V shed 4 bases and J 4 bases; nucleotides not matched to a gene: 2. CDR3 length equals 14 residues. The sample holds a few counts of this clone. The antigen is undetermined. Here the gene names and germline are mouse. The read is 1 residue too short to cover the CDR3 end, so that end is filled in from the germline J gene. Using immunoSEQ multiplex PCR, the repertoire was profiled, and TCRdb retains in-frame clones only, with some absent. This table holds 7,000 or so clones, 68% found once. The TCR was taken from a female BALB/c mouse in good health. For this strain, the MHC haplotype corresponds to H2-d. The chain has TRBV4 and TRBJ2-7; 12 positions agree with TRBD1. The sample comprised blood. This CDR3 reads CASSWDRGQYEQYF. The CDR3 bases that were read are TGTGCCAGCAGCTGGGACAGGGGGCAATATGAACAGTAC.